Listed below are T cell receptor beta chains from one sample, sequenced in a study of cytomegalovirus exposure and HLA in healthy donors. Profiling relied on immunoSEQ multiplex PCR, and the TCRdb table lists in-frame clones only, not all of them. The sample spans some 150,000 clones; the ten largest clones claim 0.7% to 0.8%. The material sequenced was PBMCs. The source of these receptors is a woman younger than 30 in good health and CMV-seropositive. CDR3s include the opening cysteine and the closing phenylalanine or tryptophan.

V: TRBV5-1; J: TRBJ1-2; CDR3: CASSLGQMNGYTF
V: TRBV7-2; J: TRBJ2-7; CDR3: CAAGRGPFDEQYF
V: TRBV4-1; J: TRBJ1-2; CDR3: CASSLAGQGNYGYTF
V: TRBV9; J: TRBJ1-1; CDR3: CASSPRTGRDNTEAFF
V: TRBV19; J: TRBJ1-5; CDR3: CASSVPGQGFWQPQHF
V: TRBV6-5; J: TRBJ1-6; CDR3: CASRNTGINSPLHF
V: TRBV5-1; J: TRBJ2-5; CDR3: CASSIQTGSIETQYF
V: TRBV18; J: TRBJ1-1; CDR3: CASSPPSGQGVITEAFF
V: TRBV19; J: TRBJ1-5; CDR3: CASSRGGRGRGNQPQHF
V: TRBV19; J: TRBJ2-6; CDR3: CASSIGTGTFSGANVLTF
V: TRBV4-3; J: TRBJ2-5; CDR3: CASSQGRGGAETQYF
V: TRBV4-2; J: TRBJ1-1; CDR3: CASSQGEGAENTEAFF
V: TRBV5-1; J: TRBJ2-1; CDR3: CASSLKQGTYNEQFF
V: TRBV18; J: TRBJ1-5; CDR3: CASSPLGRGTQPQHF
V: TRBV2; J: TRBJ1-1; CDR3: CASSVTQGWTEAFF
V: TRBV2; J: TRBJ1-2; CDR3: CASSDRALNYGYTF
V: TRBV4-1; J: TRBJ2-2; CDR3: CASSLSGSWTGELFF
V: TRBV2; J: TRBJ2-1; CDR3: CASSTDRVHEQFF
V: TRBV19; J: TRBJ2-3; CDR3: CASTLSGISDTQYF
V: TRBV30; J: TRBJ2-1; CDR3: CARSVFGNEQFF
V: TRBV4-3; J: TRBJ1-1; CDR3: CASSQWQGITEAFF
V: TRBV7-2; J: TRBJ2-2; CDR3: CASSSNRDRVLLGGELFF
V: TRBV18; J: TRBJ1-2; CDR3: CASSPLESHYGYTF
V: TRBV27; J: TRBJ1-3; CDR3: CASSLKGTSTIYF
V: TRBV5-1; J: TRBJ1-2; CDR3: CASSLGGGKYGYTF
V: TRBV5-1; J: TRBJ1-6; CDR3: CASSLEGTPLHF
V: TRBV2; J: TRBJ1-5; CDR3: CASSEALDSRVTNQPQHF